Below, 23 T cell receptor beta chains from the same sample are listed, as sequenced in a study of blood T cells in healthy people across ages. Primed by a sample-barcoded 5' primer and a J-beta primer mix, a second PCR proceeded for roughly 7 to 11 cycles. TCRdb redid the calling of the 5' RACE reads with MiXCR, one entry per CDR3 protein. The repertoire holds roughly 730,000 distinct CDR3 sequences, 56% seen once, with roughly 26% in the top ten. Sequencing input: blood. The receptors derive from a man between 40 and 49 years old in good health.

CDR3 in amino acids: CASSRDREPLGTEAFF. CDR3 DNA sequence: TGTGCCAGCAGCCGAGACAGGGAGCCCCTCGGTACTGAAGCTTTCTTT. This sequence joins TRBV7-8 and TRBJ1-1; 7 nucleotides line up with TRBD1. Unmatched junction bases numbered 14, after V lost 5 bases and J lost 5 bases. The CDR3 spans 16 residues. Germline CDR1 SGHVS, CDR2 FQNEAQ.

V gene TRBV12-3 or TRBV12-4 combines with J gene TRBJ1-2; perhaps TRBD1 as D (5 bases). The CDR3 is made up of 14 amino acids. The germline V and J ends were trimmed by 3 bases and 4 bases, with 12 bases remaining between them. The CDR3 sequence: CASSFGWQGYGYTF. CDR3 sequence (DNA): TGTGCCAGCAGTTTTGGGTGGCAGGGCTATGGCTACACCTTC.

Comment on this clonotype: A read error is possible here, since a much larger clone lies one base away. The chain has TRBV5-5 and TRBJ2-7; D is perhaps TRBD1 (6 bases). Trimming took 4 bases from V and 10 from J, leaving 21 bases between them. Germline loops: CDR1 SGHKS, CDR2 YYEKEE (reference sequence). This CDR3 region has 14 residues. Written as DNA, the CDR3 is TGTGCCAGCAGCCTTTGGACAGTCCAAGAGGCCCAGTACTTC. As protein: CASSLWTVQEAQYF.

This rearrangement joins TRBV2 to TRBJ2-7; tentative D call: TRBD2 (6 bases). The J call may be mistaken, given a closer DNA end match to TRBJ2-5. Germline lookup yields CDR1 SNHLY and CDR2 FYNNEI. The CDR3 covers 14 residues. The CDR3 sequence: CASSDSAGRETQYF. CDR3 coding DNA: TGTGCCAGCAGTGACTCTGCGGGGAGAGAGACCCAGTACTTC.

The chain recombines TRBV28 with TRBJ1-1; D might be TRBD1 (5 bases). V lost 8 bases and J 4 bases, leaving 14 bases between the germline ends. The CDR3 is 13 residues long. The germline gives CDR1 MDHEN, CDR2 SYDVKM. CDR3 in amino acids: CASSGRDFTEAFF. The CDR3 region has the DNA TGTGCCAGCTCCGGCAGGGACTTCACTGAAGCTTTCTTT.

This clonotype was counted a single time. This chain joins TRBV11-3 and TRBJ2-5; 7 bases agree with TRBD1. Germline-derived CDR1 and CDR2 are SGHNT and YENEEA. V was pared by 7 bases and J by 0 bases, with 8 bases of the junction left unmatched. The CDR3 has 15 residues. The CDR3: CASKSGTAYQETQYF. The CDR3 region has the DNA TGTGCCAGCAAGTCGGGGACAGCTTACCAAGAGACCCAGTACTTC.

The genes are TRBV11-3 and TRBJ2-7; no clear D. The CDR3 contains 13 residues. Looked up from germline, CDR1 is SGHNT and CDR2 is YENEEA. V was pared by 0 bases and J by 3 bases, with 6 bases between. CDR3 protein: CASSLDENYEQYF. The CDR3 nucleotides are TGTGCCAGCAGCTTAGATGAGAACTACGAGCAGTACTTC.

This clonotype was detected only once. A read error is possible here, since a much larger clone lies one base away. The chain joins TRBV5-1 to TRBJ2-7; no clear D gene. Germline V lookup: CDR1 SGHRS, CDR2 YFSETQ. The CDR3 covers 11 residues. V lost 5 bases, J lost 10 bases, and 13 bases lay in between. CDR3 sequence reads: CASSEPGFQYF. The CDR3, as DNA: TGCGCCAGCAGTGAACCTGGGTTCCAGTACTTC.

The chain links TRBV20-1 to TRBJ2-1; D is tentatively TRBD1 or TRBD2 (6 bases each). The CDR3 covers 13 residues. Germline V CDR1 and CDR2: DFQATT, SNEGSKA (reference sequence). V gave up 6 bases and J gave up 7 bases, with 16 bases separating them. The CDR3 sequence is CSAMGGRENEQFF. For the CDR3, the DNA is TGCAGTGCCATGGGGGGCAGGGAGAATGAGCAGTTCTTC.

This chain uses TRBV6-6 with TRBJ2-5; D is perhaps TRBD2 (5 bases). Gene TRBJ2-7 matches the end of the DNA better, so the J call may be wrong. The CDR3 consists of 14 residues. CDR1 is MNHNY and CDR2 is SVGAGI in the germline V gene (reference sequence). The CDR3 nucleotides read TGTGCCAGCAGTTACGAGGGTGCGGCCTACGAGCAGTACTTC. This codes for CASSYEGAAYEQYF.

The J gene is TRBJ1-6, the V gene TRBV28; D gene unclear. The CDR3 is 15 residues long. Per the germline V gene, CDR1 is MDHEN and CDR2 is SYDVKM. Trimming pared 3 bases from V and 7 bases from J, leaving 13 bases between. The CDR3 nucleotides read TGTGCCAGCAGTTTCGTCCTGGCAGGAAATTCACCCCTCCACTTT. This encodes CASSFVLAGNSPLHF.

The genes are TRBV4-3 and TRBJ2-1; TRBD2 might be the D (7 bases). The CDR3 length is 16 residues. Germline V gives CDR1 LGHNA, CDR2 YSLEER. V was cut by 3 bases and J by 10 bases, with 22 bases left in between. DNA of the CDR3: TGCGCCAGCAGCCAGAGGGGGTCGGGAGGAGGTCAGGAGCAGTTCTTC. Translation gives CASSQRGSGGGQEQFF.

The chain employs TRBV5-1 and TRBJ2-4; 8 nucleotides align to TRBD1. Trimming took 0 bases from V and 2 from J; bases not matched to a gene: 7. CDR3 length: 17 residues. Germline loops: CDR1 SGHRS, CDR2 YFSETQ. The CDR3 here is CASSLVGQGTPKNIQYF. CDR3 nucleotides: TGCGCCAGCAGCTTGGTCGGACAGGGAACCCCCAAAAACATTCAGTACTTC.

V and J are TRBV21-1 and TRBJ2-7; TRBD1, as called in the table, went unchecked against the DNA. TRBV21-1 is a recognized pseudogene. This CDR3 region has 15 residues. The CDR3 DNA follows: TGTGCCAGCAGCAAGGACAGGTTTCTCTCCTACGAGCAGTACTTC. Its translation is CASSKDRFLSYEQYF.

In its sample, this clonotype was seen many times. The chain joins TRBV29-1 to TRBJ2-7; the D is unclear. CDR3 length: 13 amino acids. Trimming removed 4 bases from V and 0 bases from J, with 10 bases in between. The germline V gene encodes CDR1 SQVTM and CDR2 ANQGSEA. The DNA for the CDR3 is TGCAGCGTTGGGAACGGGCCCTCCTACGAGCAGTACTTC. It yields the protein CSVGNGPSYEQYF.

V and J are TRBV20-1 and TRBJ2-3; D is perhaps TRBD1 or TRBD2 (6 bases each). V was clipped by 5 bases and J by 0 bases, with 15 bases between them. There are 15 residues in the CDR3. The germline gives CDR1 DFQATT, CDR2 SNEGSKA (reference sequence). CDR3 bases: TGCAGTGCTCATCGGACGGGGGCTAGCACAGATACGCAGTATTTT. Translation gives CSAHRTGASTDTQYF.

This chain links TRBV29-1 with TRBJ2-1, with D perhaps matching TRBD1 or TRBD2 (5 bases each). The length of the CDR3 is 17 residues. Trimming removed 4 bases from V and 4 bases from J, with 23 bases in between. CDR1 and CDR2 (germline): SQVTM, ANQGSEA. CDR3 region: CSVVSLPGTNIYNEQFF. The CDR3 DNA is TGCAGCGTTGTCTCACTCCCCGGGACGAATATTTACAATGAGCAGTTCTTC.

Comments on this clonotype: A read error may be the cause here, since a much bigger clone is one base away. The V call is TRBV2, the J call TRBJ2-2; tentatively, D is TRBD1 (6 bases). The CDR3 has 15 amino acids. V dropped 6 bases and J dropped 3 bases, with 14 bases sitting between them. Germline CDR1 SNHLY, CDR2 FYNNEI. CDR3 nucleotides: TGTGCCAGCAGCAAACAGGGATTTCACACCGGGGAGCTGTTTTTT. It encodes CASSKQGFHTGELFF.

The chain has TRBV20-1 and TRBJ2-1; 9 bases are shared with TRBD1. From germline, CDR1 is DFQATT and CDR2 SNEGSKA (reference sequence). The CDR3 runs to 16 residues. V lost 0 bases, J lost 6 bases, and 9 bases stayed unmatched. CDR3 protein: CSARESGQGVVNEQFF. The DNA of the CDR3 is TGCAGTGCTAGAGAGTCGGGACAGGGTGTGGTCAATGAGCAGTTCTTC.

This clonotype was picked up a small number of times. The chain has TRBV2 and TRBJ2-4; D gene unclear. From germline, CDR1 is SNHLY and CDR2 FYNNEI. This CDR3 comprises 14 residues. V shed 2 bases and J shed 13 bases, with 18 bases lying between them. The DNA for the CDR3 is TGTGCCAGCAGTGAACGGCAGCTCTACGATGGGCAGTACTTC. Encoded protein: CASSERQLYDGQYF.

The rearrangement links TRBV28 to TRBJ2-2, with D maybe TRBD2 (6 bases). Germline V gene data show CDR1 as MDHEN and CDR2 as SYDVKM. The CDR3 contains 15 residues. The V and J ends lost 3 bases and 5 bases respectively, with 13 bases between them. In nucleotides, the CDR3 is TGTGCCAGCAGTTTGTCGGGGAGCGGGACCGGGGAGCTGTTTTTT. Translating it yields CASSLSGSGTGELFF.

As concerns this clonotype: The conserved phenylalanine or tryptophan normally closing the CDR3 is absent here, so this likely arose from a read error. This sequence joins TRBV7-3 and TRBJ2-3, with D possibly TRBD1 on 6 matching bases. Trimming shortened V by 5 bases and J by 0 bases, and 12 bases separated the two germline ends. Germline V gene data show CDR1 as SGHTA and CDR2 as FQGTGA. The CDR3 sequence is 15 residues long. Here the CDR3 reads CASSLDRASTDTQYS. The CDR3 DNA follows: TGTGCCAGCAGCCTGGACAGAGCTAGCACAGATACGCAGTATTCT.

The chain carries TRBV20-1 and TRBJ2-1, with unresolved D. The CDR3 totals 13 residues. Between the trimmed V and J ends, which lost 7 bases and 7 bases, there was a span of 17 bases. Germline V gene data show CDR1 as DFQATT and CDR2 as SNEGSKA (reference sequence). The CDR3 coding sequence is TGCAGTGTCCCAAAAAGAGTTAGTAATGAGCAGTTCTTC. It yields the protein CSVPKRVSNEQFF.